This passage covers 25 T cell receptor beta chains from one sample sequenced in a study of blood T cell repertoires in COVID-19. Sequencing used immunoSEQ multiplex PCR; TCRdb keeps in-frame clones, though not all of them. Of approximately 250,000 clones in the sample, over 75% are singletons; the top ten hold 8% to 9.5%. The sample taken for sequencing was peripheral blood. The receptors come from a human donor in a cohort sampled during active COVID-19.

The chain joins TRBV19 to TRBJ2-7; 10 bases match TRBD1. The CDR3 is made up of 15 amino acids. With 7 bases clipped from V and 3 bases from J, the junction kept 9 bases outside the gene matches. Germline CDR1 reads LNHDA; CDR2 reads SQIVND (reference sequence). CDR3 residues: CASNKDRGLHYEQYF. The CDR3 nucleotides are TGTGCCAGTAATAAGGACAGGGGGTTACACTACGAGCAGTACTTC. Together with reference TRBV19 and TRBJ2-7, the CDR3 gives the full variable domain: DGGITQSPKYLFRKEGQNVTLSCEQNLNHDAMYWYRQDPGQGLRLIYYSQIVNDFQKGDIAEGYSVSREKKESFPLTVTSAQKNPTAFYLCASNKDRGLHYEQYFGPGTRLTVT.

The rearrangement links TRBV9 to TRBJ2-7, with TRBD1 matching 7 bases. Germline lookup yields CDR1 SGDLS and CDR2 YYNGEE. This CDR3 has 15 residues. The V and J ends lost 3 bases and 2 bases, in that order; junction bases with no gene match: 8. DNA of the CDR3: TGTGCCAGCAGCGGACAGGGCGGGCCCCCCTACGAGCAGTACTTC. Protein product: CASSGQGGPPYEQYF.

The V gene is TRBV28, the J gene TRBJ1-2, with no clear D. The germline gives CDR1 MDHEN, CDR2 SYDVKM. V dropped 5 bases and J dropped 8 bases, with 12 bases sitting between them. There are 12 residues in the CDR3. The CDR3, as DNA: TGTGCCAGCAGTCTCACGAGGAGGGGCTACACCTTC. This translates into CASSLTRRGYTF.

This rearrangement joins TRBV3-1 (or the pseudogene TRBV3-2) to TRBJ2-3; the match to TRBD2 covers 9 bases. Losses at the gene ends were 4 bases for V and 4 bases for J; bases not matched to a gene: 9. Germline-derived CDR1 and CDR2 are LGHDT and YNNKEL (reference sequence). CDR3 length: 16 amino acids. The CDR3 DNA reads TGTGCCAGCAGCCTCCGGGGTAGCGGGAGTTCAGATACGCAGTATTTT. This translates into CASSLRGSGSSDTQYF.

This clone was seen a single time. The CDR3 sequence is CASSGGGGASNQPQHF. CDR3 in DNA: TGTGCCAGCAGTGGAGGTGGGGGGGCGAGCAATCAGCCCCAGCATTTT. The rearrangement links TRBV2 to TRBJ1-5; a weak D match, TRBD1 (6 bases). The CDR3 runs 16 residues. CDR1 and CDR2 from the germline V gene are SNHLY and FYNNEI. Deletions cut 4 bases from V and 1 base from J, with 14 bases between.

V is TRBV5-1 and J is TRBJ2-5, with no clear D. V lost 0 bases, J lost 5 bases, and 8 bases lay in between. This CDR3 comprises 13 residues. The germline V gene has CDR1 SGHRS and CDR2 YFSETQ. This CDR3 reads CASSLVPVETQYF. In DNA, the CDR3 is TGCGCCAGCAGCTTGGTCCCGGTGGAGACCCAGTACTTC. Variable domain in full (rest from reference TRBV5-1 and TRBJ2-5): KAGVTQTPRYLIKTRGQQVTLSCSPISGHRSVSWYQQTPGQGLQFLFEYFSETQRNKGNFPGRFSGRQFSNSRSEMNVSTLELGDSALYLCASSLVPVETQYFGPGTRLLVL.

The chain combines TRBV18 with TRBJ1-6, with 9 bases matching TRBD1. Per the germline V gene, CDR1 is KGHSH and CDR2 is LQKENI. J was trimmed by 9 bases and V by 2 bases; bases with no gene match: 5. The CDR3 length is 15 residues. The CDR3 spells CASSPNRGHTSPLHF. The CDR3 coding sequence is TGTGCCAGCTCACCAAACAGGGGGCATACTTCACCCCTCCACTTT.

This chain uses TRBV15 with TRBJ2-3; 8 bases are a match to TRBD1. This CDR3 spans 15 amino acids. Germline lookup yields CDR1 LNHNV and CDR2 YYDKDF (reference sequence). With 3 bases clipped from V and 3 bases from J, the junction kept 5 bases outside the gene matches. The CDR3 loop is CATSRRTGRTDTQYF. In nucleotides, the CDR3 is TGTGCCACCAGCAGGCGGACAGGGAGGACAGATACGCAGTATTTT. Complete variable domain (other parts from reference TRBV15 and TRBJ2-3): DAMVIQNPRYQVTQFGKPVTLSCSQTLNHNVMYWYQQKSSQAPKLLFHYYDKDFNNEADTPDNFQSRRPNTSFCFLDIRSPGLGDTAMYLCATSRRTGRTDTQYFGPGTRLTVL.

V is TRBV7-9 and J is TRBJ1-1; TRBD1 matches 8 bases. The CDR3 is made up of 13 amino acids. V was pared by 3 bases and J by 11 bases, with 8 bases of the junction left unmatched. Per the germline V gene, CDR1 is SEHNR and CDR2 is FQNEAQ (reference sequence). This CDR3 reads CASSLTGDSNAFF. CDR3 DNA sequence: TGTGCCAGCAGCTTGACAGGGGATTCAAACGCTTTCTTT.

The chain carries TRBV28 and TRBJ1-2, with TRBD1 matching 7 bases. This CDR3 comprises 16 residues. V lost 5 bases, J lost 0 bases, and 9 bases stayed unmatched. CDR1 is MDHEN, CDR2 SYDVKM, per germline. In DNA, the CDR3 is TGTGCCAGCAGTACAAAGACGGACAGGACTAACTATGGCTACACCTTC. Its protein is CASSTKTDRTNYGYTF.

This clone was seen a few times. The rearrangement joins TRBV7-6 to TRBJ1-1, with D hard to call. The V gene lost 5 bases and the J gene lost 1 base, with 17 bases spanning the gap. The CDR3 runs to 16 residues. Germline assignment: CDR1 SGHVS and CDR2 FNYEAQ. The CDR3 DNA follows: TGTGCCAGCAGCCCACACGGGTCAAACGGGAACACTGAAGCTTTCTTT. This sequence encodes CASSPHGSNGNTEAFF.

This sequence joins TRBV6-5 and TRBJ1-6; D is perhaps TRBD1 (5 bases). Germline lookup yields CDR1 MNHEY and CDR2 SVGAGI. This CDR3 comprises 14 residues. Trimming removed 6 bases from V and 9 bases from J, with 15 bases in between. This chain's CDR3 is CASRGGMSSSPLHF. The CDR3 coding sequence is TGTGCCAGCAGGGGGGGGATGAGTAGTTCACCCCTCCACTTT.

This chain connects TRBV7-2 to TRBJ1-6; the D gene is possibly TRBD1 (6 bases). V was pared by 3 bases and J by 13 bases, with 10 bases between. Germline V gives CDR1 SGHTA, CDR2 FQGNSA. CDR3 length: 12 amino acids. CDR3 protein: CASSFTQGPLHF. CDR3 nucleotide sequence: TGTGCCAGCAGCTTTACCCAGGGGCCCCTCCACTTT.

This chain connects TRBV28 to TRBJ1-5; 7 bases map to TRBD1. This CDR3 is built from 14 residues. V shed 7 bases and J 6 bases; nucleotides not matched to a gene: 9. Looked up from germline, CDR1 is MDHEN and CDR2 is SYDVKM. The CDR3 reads CASNGGGVSQPQHF. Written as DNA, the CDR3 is TGTGCCAGCAACGGAGGGGGCGTCAGTCAGCCCCAGCATTTT.

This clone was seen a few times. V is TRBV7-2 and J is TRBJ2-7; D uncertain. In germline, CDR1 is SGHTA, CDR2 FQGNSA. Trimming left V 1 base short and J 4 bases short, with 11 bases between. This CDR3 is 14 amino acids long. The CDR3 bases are TGTGCCAGCAGCTTAGTAGCTTTAGCTTACGAGCAGTACTTC. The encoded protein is CASSLVALAYEQYF.

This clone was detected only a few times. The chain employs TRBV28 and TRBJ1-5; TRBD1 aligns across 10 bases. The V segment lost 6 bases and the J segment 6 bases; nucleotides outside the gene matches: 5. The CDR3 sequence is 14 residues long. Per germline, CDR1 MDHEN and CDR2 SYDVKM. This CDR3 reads CASRTGGAGQPQHF. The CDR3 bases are TGTGCCAGCAGGACAGGGGGCGCAGGTCAGCCCCAGCATTTT.

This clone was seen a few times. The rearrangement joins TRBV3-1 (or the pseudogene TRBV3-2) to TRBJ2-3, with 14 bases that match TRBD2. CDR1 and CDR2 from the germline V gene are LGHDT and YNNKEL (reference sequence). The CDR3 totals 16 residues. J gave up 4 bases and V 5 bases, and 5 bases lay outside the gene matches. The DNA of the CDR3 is TGTGCCAGCAGCTACCGACTAGCGGGGGGGGCAGATACGCAGTATTTT. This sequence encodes CASSYRLAGGADTQYF.

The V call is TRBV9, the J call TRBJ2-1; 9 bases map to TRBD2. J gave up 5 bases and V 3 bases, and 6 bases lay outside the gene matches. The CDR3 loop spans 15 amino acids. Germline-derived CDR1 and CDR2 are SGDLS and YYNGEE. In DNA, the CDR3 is TGTGCCAGCAGCGGAGGACTAGCGTCCCACAATGAGCAGTTCTTC. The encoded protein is CASSGGLASHNEQFF.

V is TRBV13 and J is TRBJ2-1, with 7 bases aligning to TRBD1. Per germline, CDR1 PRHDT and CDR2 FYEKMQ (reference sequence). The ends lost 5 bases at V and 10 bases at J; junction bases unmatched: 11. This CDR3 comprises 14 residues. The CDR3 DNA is TGTGCCAGCAGCGGTTTGAGACAGGGCGAAGAGCAGTTCTTC. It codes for CASSGLRQGEEQFF.

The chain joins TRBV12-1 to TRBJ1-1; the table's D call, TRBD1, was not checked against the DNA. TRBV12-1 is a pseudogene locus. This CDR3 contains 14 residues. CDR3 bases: TGTGCCAGCATTGGGTCAGGGTGGAACACTGAAGCTTTCTTT. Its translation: CASIGSGWNTEAFF.

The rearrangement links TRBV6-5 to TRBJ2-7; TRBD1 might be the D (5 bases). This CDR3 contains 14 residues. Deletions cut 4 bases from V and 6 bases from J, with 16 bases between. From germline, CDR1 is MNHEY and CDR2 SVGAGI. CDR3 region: CASSSGPPPREQYF. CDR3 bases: TGTGCCAGCAGTTCAGGGCCACCCCCTCGCGAGCAGTACTTC.

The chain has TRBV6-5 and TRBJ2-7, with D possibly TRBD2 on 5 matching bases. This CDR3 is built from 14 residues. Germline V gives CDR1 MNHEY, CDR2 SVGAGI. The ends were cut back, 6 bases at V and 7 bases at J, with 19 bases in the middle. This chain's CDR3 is CASSFMVTTGEQYF. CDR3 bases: TGTGCCAGCAGCTTTATGGTGACTACCGGTGAGCAGTACTTC.

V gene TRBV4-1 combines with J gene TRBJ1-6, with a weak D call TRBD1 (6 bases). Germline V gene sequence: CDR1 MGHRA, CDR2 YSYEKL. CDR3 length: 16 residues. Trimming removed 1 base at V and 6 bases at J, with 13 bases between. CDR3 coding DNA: TGCGCCAGCAGCCAAGCCCCGACAGGAACTAATTCACCCCTCCACTTT. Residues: CASSQAPTGTNSPLHF.

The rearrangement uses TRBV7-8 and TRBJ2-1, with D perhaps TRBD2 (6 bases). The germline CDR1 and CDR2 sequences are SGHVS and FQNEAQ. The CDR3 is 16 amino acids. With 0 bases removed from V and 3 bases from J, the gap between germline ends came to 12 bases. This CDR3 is CASSLASSVLYNEQFF. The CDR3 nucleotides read TGTGCCAGCAGCTTAGCATCTAGCGTCCTCTACAATGAGCAGTTCTTC.

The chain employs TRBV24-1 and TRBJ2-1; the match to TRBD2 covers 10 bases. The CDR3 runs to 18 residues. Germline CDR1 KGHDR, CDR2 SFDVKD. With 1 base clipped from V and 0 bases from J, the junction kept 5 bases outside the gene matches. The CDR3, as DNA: TGTGCCACCAGTGATTTACCTAGCGGGGGCCGCTCCTACAATGAGCAGTTCTTC. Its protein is CATSDLPSGGRSYNEQFF.